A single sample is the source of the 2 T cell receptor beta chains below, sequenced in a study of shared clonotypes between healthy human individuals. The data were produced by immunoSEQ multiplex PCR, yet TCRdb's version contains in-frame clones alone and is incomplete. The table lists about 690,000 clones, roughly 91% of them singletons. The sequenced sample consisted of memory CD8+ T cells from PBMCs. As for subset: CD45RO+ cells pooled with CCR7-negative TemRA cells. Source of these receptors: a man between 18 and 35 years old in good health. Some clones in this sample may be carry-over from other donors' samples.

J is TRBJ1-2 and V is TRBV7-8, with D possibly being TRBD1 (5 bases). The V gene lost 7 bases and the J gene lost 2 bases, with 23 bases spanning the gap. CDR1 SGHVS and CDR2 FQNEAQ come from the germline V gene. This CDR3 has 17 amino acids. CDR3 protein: CASTRVSRSGANYGYTF. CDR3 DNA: TGTGCCAGCACCCGTGTTAGCCGATCCGGGGCGAACTATGGCTACACCTTC.

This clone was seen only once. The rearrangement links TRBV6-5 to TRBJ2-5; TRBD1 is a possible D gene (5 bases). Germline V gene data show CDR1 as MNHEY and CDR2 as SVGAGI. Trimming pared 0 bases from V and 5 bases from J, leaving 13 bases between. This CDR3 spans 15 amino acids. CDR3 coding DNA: TGTGCCAGCAGTTACTCGTCTGGACAAGGGGAGACCCAGTACTTC. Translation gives CASSYSSGQGETQYF.